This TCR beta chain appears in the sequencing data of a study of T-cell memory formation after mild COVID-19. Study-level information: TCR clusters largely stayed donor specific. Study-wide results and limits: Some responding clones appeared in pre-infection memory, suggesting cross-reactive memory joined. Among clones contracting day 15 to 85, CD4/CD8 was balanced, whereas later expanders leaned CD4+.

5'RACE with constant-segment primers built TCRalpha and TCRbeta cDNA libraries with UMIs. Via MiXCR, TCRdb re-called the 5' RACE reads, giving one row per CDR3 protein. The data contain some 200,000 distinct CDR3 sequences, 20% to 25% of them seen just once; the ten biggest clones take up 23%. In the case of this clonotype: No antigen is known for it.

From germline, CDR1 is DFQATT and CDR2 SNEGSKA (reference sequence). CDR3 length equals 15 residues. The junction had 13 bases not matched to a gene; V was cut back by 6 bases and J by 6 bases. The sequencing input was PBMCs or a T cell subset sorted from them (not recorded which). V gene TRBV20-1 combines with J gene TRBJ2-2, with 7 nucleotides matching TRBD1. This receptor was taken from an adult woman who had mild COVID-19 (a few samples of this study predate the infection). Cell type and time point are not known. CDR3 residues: CSAPTGPLAAGELFF. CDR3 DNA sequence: TGCAGTGCACCGACAGGGCCCCTGGCCGCCGGGGAGCTGTTTTTT.